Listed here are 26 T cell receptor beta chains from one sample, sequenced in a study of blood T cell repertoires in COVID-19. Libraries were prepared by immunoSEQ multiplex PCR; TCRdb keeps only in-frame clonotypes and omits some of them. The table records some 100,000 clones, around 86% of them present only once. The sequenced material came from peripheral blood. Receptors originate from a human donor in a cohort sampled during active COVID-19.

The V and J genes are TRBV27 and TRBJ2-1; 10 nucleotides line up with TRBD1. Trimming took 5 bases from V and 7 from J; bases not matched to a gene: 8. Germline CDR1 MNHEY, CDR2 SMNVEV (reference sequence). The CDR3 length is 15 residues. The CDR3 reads CASSELGQGRNEQFF. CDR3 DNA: TGTGCCAGCAGTGAGCTGGGACAGGGGCGGAATGAGCAGTTCTTC.

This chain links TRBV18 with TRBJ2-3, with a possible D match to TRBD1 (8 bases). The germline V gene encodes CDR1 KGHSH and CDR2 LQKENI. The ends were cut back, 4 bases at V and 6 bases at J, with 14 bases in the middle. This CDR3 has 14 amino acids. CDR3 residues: CASSQDRGGDTQYF. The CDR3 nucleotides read TGTGCCAGCTCACAAGACAGGGGAGGGGATACGCAGTATTTT.

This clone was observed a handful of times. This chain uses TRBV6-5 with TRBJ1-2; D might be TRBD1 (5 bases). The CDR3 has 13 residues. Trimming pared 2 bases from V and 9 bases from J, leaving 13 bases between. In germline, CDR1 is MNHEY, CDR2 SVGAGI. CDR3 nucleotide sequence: TGTGCCAGCAGTTACGGGCGCAAGGGGAGCTACACCTTC. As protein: CASSYGRKGSYTF.

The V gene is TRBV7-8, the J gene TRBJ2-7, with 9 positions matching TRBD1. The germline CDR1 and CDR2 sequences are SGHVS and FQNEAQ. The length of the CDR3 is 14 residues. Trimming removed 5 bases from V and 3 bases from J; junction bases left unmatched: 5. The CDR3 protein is CASSPGTGIYEQYF. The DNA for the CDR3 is TGTGCCAGCAGCCCAGGGACAGGGATCTACGAGCAGTACTTC.

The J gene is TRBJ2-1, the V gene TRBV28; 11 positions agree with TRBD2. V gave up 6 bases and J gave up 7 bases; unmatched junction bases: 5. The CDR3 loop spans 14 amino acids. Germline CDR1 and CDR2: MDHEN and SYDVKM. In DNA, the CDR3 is TGTGCCAGCAGGACTAGCGGGACAAAGAATGAGCAGTTCTTC. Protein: CASRTSGTKNEQFF.

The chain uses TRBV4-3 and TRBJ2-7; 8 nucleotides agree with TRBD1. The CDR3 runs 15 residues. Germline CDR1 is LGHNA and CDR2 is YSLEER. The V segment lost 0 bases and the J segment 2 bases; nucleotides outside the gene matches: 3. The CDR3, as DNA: TGCGCCAGCAGCCAAGATTCGACAGGGGCCTACGAGCAGTACTTC. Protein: CASSQDSTGAYEQYF.

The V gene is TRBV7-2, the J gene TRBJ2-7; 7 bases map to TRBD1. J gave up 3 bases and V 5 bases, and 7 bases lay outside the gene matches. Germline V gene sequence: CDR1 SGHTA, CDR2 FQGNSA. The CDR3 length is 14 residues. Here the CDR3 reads CASSPIGQVYEQYF. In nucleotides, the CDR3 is TGTGCCAGCAGCCCGATCGGACAGGTCTACGAGCAGTACTTC.

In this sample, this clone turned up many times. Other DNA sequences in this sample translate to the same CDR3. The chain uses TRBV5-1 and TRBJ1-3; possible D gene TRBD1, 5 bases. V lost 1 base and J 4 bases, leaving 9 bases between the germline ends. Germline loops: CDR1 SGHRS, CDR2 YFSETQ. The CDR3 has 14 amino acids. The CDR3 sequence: CASSLTPGGNTIYF. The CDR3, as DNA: TGCGCCAGCAGCTTGACGCCAGGGGGAAACACCATATATTTT.

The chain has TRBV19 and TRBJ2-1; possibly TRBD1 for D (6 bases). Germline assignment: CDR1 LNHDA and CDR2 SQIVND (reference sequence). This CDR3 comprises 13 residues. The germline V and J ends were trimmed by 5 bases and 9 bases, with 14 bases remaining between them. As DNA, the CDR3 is TGTGCCAGTAGTGTCGTACAGGGTGGTGAGCAGTTCTTC. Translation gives CASSVVQGGEQFF.

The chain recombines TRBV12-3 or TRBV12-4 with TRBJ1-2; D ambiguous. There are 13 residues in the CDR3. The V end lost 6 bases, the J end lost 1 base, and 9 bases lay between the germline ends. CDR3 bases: TGTGCCAGCAGCCAGGTCCATAACTATGGCTACACCTTC. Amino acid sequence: CASSQVHNYGYTF.

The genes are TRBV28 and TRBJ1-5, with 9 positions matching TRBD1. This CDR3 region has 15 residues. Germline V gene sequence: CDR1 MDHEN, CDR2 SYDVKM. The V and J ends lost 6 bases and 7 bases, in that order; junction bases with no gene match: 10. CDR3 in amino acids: CASRRRDRVWQPQHF. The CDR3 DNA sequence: TGTGCCAGCAGACGCCGGGACAGGGTCTGGCAGCCCCAGCATTTT.

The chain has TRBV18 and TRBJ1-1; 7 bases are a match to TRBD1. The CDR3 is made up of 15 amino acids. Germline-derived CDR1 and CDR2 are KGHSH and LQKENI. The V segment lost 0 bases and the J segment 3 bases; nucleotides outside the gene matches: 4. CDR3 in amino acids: CASSPPYRGYTEAFF. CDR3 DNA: TGTGCCAGCTCACCACCGTACAGGGGATACACTGAAGCTTTCTTT.

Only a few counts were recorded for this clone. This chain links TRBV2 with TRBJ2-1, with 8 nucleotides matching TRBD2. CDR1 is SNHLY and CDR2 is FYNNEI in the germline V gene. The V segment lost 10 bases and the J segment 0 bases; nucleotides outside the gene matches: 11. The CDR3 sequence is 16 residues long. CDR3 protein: CAILPTSGSSYNEQFF. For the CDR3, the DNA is TGTGCCATCCTCCCCACTAGCGGTAGCTCCTACAATGAGCAGTTCTTC.

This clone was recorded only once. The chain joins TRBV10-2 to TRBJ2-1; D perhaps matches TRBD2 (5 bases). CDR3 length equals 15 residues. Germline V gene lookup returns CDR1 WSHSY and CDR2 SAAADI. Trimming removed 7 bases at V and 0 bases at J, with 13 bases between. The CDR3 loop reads CASTLSGSSYNEQFF. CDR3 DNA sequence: TGCGCCAGCACCCTGTCGGGAAGCTCCTACAATGAGCAGTTCTTC.

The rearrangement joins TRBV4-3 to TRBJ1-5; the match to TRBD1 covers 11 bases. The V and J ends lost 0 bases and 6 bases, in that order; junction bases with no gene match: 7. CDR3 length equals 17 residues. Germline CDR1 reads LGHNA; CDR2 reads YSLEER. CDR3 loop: CASSQDWGTGGLQPQHF. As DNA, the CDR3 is TGCGCCAGCAGCCAAGATTGGGGGACAGGGGGTCTTCAGCCCCAGCATTTT.

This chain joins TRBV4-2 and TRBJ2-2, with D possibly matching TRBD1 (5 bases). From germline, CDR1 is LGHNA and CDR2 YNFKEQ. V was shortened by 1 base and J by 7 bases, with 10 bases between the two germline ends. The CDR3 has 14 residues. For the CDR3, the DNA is TGTGCCAGCAGCCAAGCAGGGTCAGGCGGGGAGCTGTTTTTT. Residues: CASSQAGSGGELFF.

The CDR3, as DNA: TGCGCCAGCAGCTTGGGGGCAGGGGGCGGCTATGGCTACACCTTC. Residues: CASSLGAGGGYGYTF. This chain uses TRBV5-1 with TRBJ1-2; 8 bases are shared with TRBD1. The CDR3 covers 15 residues. CDR1 and CDR2 (germline): SGHRS, YFSETQ. The V gene end was trimmed by 0 bases and the J gene end by 4 bases; junction bases not matched to a gene: 5.

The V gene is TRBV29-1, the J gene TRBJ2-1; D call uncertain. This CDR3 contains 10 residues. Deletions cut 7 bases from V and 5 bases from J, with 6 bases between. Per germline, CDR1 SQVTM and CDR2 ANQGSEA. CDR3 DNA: TGCAGCGCTTCTAACAATGAGCAGTTCTTC. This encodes CSASNNEQFF.

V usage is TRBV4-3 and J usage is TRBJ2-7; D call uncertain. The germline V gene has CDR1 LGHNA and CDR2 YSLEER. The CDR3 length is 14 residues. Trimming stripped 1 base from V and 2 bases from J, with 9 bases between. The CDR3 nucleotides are TGCGCCAGCAGCCAAGGGGCCGGAACCTACGAGCAGTACTTC. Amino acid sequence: CASSQGAGTYEQYF.

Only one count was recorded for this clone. CDR3 residues: CASKNRDRGFYEQYF. The CDR3 DNA follows: TGTGCCAGCAAAAACCGGGACAGGGGGTTCTACGAGCAGTACTTC. The V and J genes are TRBV6-5 and TRBJ2-7; 11 nucleotides align to TRBD1. Germline assignment: CDR1 MNHEY and CDR2 SVGAGI. V lost 7 bases and J lost 3; bases outside the gene matches: 8. The CDR3 spans 15 residues.

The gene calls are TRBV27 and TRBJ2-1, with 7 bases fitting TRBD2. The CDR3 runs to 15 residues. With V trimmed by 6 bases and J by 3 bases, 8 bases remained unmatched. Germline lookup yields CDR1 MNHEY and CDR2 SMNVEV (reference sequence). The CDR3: CASRPTSEGYNEQFF. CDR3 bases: TGTGCCAGCAGGCCCACTAGCGAAGGCTACAATGAGCAGTTCTTC.

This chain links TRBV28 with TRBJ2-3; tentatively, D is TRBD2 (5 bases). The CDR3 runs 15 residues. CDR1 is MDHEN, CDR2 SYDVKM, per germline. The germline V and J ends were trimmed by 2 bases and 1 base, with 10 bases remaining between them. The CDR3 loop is CASSLGLAGTDTQYF. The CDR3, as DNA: TGTGCCAGCAGTTTAGGACTCGCGGGCACAGATACGCAGTATTTT.

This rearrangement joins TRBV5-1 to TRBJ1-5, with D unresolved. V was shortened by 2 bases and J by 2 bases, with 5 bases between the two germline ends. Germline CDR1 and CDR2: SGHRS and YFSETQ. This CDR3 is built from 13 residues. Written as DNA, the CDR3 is TGCGCCAGCAGCTTACACGGCAATCAGCCCCAGCATTTT. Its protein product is CASSLHGNQPQHF. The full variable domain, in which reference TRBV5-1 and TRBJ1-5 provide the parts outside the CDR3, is KAGVTQTPRYLIKTRGQQVTLSCSPISGHRSVSWYQQTPGQGLQFLFEYFSETQRNKGNFPGRFSGRQFSNSRSEMNVSTLELGDSALYLCASSLHGNQPQHFGDGTRLSIL.

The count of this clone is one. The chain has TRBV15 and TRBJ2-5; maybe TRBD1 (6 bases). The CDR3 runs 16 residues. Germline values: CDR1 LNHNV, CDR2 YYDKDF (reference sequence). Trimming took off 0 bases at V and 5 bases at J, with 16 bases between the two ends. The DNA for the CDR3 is TGTGCCACCAGCAGAGATGGGGCAGGGGCTATGGAGACCCAGTACTTC. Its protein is CATSRDGAGAMETQYF. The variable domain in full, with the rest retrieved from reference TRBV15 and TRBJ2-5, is DAMVIQNPRYQVTQFGKPVTLSCSQTLNHNVMYWYQQKSSQAPKLLFHYYDKDFNNEADTPDNFQSRRPNTSFCFLDIRSPGLGDTAMYLCATSRDGAGAMETQYFGPGTRLLVL.

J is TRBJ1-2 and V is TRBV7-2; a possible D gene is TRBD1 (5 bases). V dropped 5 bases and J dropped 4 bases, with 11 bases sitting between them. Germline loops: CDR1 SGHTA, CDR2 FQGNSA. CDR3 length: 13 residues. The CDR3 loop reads CASSTRTSYGYTF. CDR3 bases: TGTGCCAGCAGCACCCGGACAAGCTATGGCTACACCTTC.

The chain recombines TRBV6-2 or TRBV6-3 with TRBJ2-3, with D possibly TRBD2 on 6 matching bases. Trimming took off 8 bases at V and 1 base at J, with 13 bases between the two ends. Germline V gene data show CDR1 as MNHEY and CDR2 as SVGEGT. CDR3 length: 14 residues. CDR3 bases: TGTGCCAGCGGCCTGGGACTCCGCACAGATACGCAGTATTTT. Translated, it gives CASGLGLRTDTQYF.